Listed here are 20 T cell receptor beta chains from one sample, sequenced in a study of siplizumab effects on memory and regulatory T cells. Some clones are missing from TCRdb's copy, which holds only in-frame ones; the method was immunoSEQ multiplex PCR. This sample carries 100,000 or so clones, 92% of them seen once, and the ten largest clones take around 0.68%. The sample taken for sequencing was Tregs sorted from blood. The receptors stem from a human donor in good health.

This chain uses TRBV20-1 with TRBJ2-3, with D unclear. Germline CDR1 and CDR2: DFQATT and SNEGSKA (reference sequence). This CDR3 is built from 11 residues. V was pared by 4 bases and J by 0 bases, with 2 bases between. The CDR3 loop is CSAISTDTQYF. The DNA of the CDR3 is TGCAGTGCTATTAGCACAGATACGCAGTATTTT.

The rearrangement joins TRBV19 to TRBJ1-4, with D hard to call. The length of the CDR3 is 15 residues. Trimming pared 4 bases from V and 5 bases from J, leaving 14 bases between. Germline V lookup: CDR1 LNHDA, CDR2 SQIVND (reference sequence). The CDR3 DNA sequence: TGTGCCAGTAGTAACCCCGGTCGGGTAAATGAAAAACTGTTTTTT. Its protein is CASSNPGRVNEKLFF.

The chain combines TRBV7-6 with TRBJ2-1; D ambiguous. Germline assignment: CDR1 SGHVS and CDR2 FNYEAQ. This CDR3 is built from 11 residues. Trimming shortened V by 5 bases and J by 13 bases, and 12 bases separated the two germline ends. This CDR3 is CASSDTVKQFF. The CDR3 bases are TGTGCCAGCAGCGATACAGTGAAACAGTTCTTC.

The genes are TRBV19 and TRBJ2-5; 11 nucleotides match TRBD2. The CDR3 has 16 residues. Trimming removed 1 base from V and 1 base from J; junction bases left unmatched: 2. Germline V gene lookup returns CDR1 LNHDA and CDR2 SQIVND (reference sequence). In DNA form, the CDR3 reads TGTGCCAGTAGTATAGCTAGCGGGAGGTCCCAAGAGACCCAGTACTTC. This codes for CASSIASGRSQETQYF.

There are a few counts of this clone. The chain joins TRBV27 to TRBJ2-3, with D maybe TRBD2 (7 bases). This CDR3 contains 17 residues. Trimming shortened V by 4 bases and J by 6 bases, and 23 bases separated the two germline ends. Germline V gene sequence: CDR1 MNHEY, CDR2 SMNVEV (reference sequence). The CDR3 region is CASSCPSTTGGGDTQYF. CDR3 nucleotide sequence: TGTGCCAGCAGTTGCCCATCAACGACGGGGGGCGGGGATACGCAGTATTTT.

The gene calls are TRBV18 and TRBJ2-7, with D possibly being TRBD1 (6 bases). The CDR3 contains 12 residues. Germline assignment: CDR1 KGHSH and CDR2 LQKENI. The germline V and J ends were trimmed by 5 bases and 3 bases, with 8 bases remaining between them. CDR3 DNA sequence: TGTGCCAGCTCAATACAGGGCTACGAGCAGTACTTC. Amino acid sequence: CASSIQGYEQYF.

The V gene is TRBV7-2, the J gene TRBJ1-2, with D possibly TRBD1 on 5 matching bases. CDR3 size: 14 residues. V lost 5 bases, J lost 2 bases, and 12 bases lay in between. Germline assignment: CDR1 SGHTA and CDR2 FQGNSA. This CDR3 is CASSPTRGNYGYTF. CDR3 DNA sequence: TGTGCCAGCAGCCCCACTCGGGGGAACTATGGCTACACCTTC. The full variable domain, rest sourced from reference TRBV7-2 and TRBJ1-2, is GAGVSQSPSNKVTEKGKDVELRCDPISGHTALYWYRQSLGQGLEFLIYFQGNSAPDKSGLPSDRFSAERTGGSVSTLTIQRTQQEDSAVYLCASSPTRGNYGYTFGSGTRLTVV.

The CDR3 bases are TGCGCCAGCAGCCCAGGGGTCTATGGCTACACCTTC. Its translation: CASSPGVYGYTF. The chain is built from TRBV5-1 and TRBJ1-2, with TRBD1 as a possible D gene (6 bases). This CDR3 is 12 amino acids long. Germline CDR1 and CDR2: SGHRS and YFSETQ. The ends were cut back, 4 bases at V and 4 bases at J, with 8 bases in the middle.

On this clone: The same CDR3 can be traced to other DNA sequences in this sample. The chain uses TRBV19 and TRBJ1-3; D is ambiguous. Germline V gene sequence: CDR1 LNHDA, CDR2 SQIVND (reference sequence). V was cut by 5 bases and J by 4 bases, with 3 bases left in between. The CDR3 runs 11 residues. DNA of the CDR3: TGTGCCAGTAGTTTGGGAAACACCATATATTTT. Protein sequence: CASSLGNTIYF. Combining the CDR3 with reference TRBV19 and TRBJ1-3 gives the whole variable domain DGGITQSPKYLFRKEGQNVTLSCEQNLNHDAMYWYRQDPGQGLRLIYYSQIVNDFQKGDIAEGYSVSREKKESFPLTVTSAQKNPTAFYLCASSLGNTIYFGEGSWLTVV.

The V gene is TRBV6-6, the J gene TRBJ1-1, with D possibly TRBD1 on 5 matching bases. The V gene's germline CDR1 is MNHNY and CDR2 SVGAGI (reference sequence). The CDR3 length is 13 residues. Trimming took 4 bases from V and 3 from J, leaving 9 bases between them. CDR3 loop: CASSLLGHTEAFF. The DNA for the CDR3 is TGTGCCAGCAGTTTGCTGGGGCACACTGAAGCTTTCTTT.

The chain is built from TRBV27 and TRBJ2-2, with D tentatively TRBD1 (6 bases). Trimming cost V 5 bases and J 2 bases, with 18 bases left between them. The CDR3 has 17 amino acids. CDR1 and CDR2 from the germline V gene are MNHEY and SMNVEV (reference sequence). The DNA for the CDR3 is TGTGCCAGCAGTCCCGCCCTCGGACAGCCAAACACCGGGGAGCTGTTTTTT. It yields the protein CASSPALGQPNTGELFF.

The V call is TRBV27, the J call TRBJ1-2; tentatively, D is TRBD1 (6 bases). V shed 0 bases and J shed 4 bases, with 9 bases lying between them. The CDR3 is 14 amino acids. Germline V gene sequence: CDR1 MNHEY, CDR2 SMNVEV (reference sequence). The CDR3 reads CASSLSQGSYGYTF. The CDR3 DNA is TGTGCCAGCAGTTTATCCCAGGGGAGCTATGGCTACACCTTC.

The chain joins TRBV10-2 to TRBJ2-7, with 10 bases fitting TRBD2. V lost 0 bases, J lost 0 bases, and 11 bases stayed unmatched. CDR1 and CDR2 (germline): WSHSY, SAAADI. There are 19 residues in the CDR3. Here the CDR3 reads CASSESRLLAGPTSYEQYF. The CDR3, as DNA: TGCGCCAGCAGTGAGTCCCGGTTACTAGCGGGGCCCACCTCCTACGAGCAGTACTTC.

The V call is TRBV19, the J call TRBJ2-7; D tentatively fits TRBD1 or TRBD2 (5 bases each). The CDR3 is 13 residues long. Germline CDR1 reads LNHDA; CDR2 reads SQIVND (reference sequence). V was trimmed by 5 bases and J by 6 bases, leaving 14 bases between them. The CDR3 DNA follows: TGTGCCAGTAGTGACGTGAGGGGTGGCGAGCAGTACTTC. Protein: CASSDVRGGEQYF.

The rearrangement joins TRBV6-1 to TRBJ1-5; 9 bases align to TRBD1. Germline CDR1 and CDR2: MNHNS and SASEGT. This CDR3 comprises 14 residues. The V and J ends lost 4 bases and 9 bases, in that order; junction bases with no gene match: 7. The DNA for the CDR3 is TGTGCCAGCAGTGCCGGGACAGGGTGGGCGCCCCAGCATTTT. As protein: CASSAGTGWAPQHF.

This sequence joins TRBV6-1 and TRBJ2-3; TRBD2 agrees at 10 bases. The junction had 5 bases not matched to a gene; V was cut back by 3 bases and J by 2 bases. Germline CDR1 and CDR2: MNHNS and SASEGT. The CDR3 is 16 residues long. The CDR3 DNA follows: TGTGCCAGCAGTGATTTAGCGGGAGGACTCACAGATACGCAGTATTTT. Translated: CASSDLAGGLTDTQYF.

The genes are TRBV5-1 and TRBJ2-7; D gene ambiguous. The germline gives CDR1 SGHRS, CDR2 YFSETQ. Between the trimmed V and J ends, which lost 4 bases and 6 bases, there was a span of 17 bases. The CDR3 length is 14 residues. CDR3 in amino acids: CASSLAAAASEQYF. The CDR3 nucleotides are TGCGCCAGCAGCCTCGCGGCGGCGGCCTCCGAGCAGTACTTC.

The rearrangement links TRBV28 to TRBJ2-1; 8 positions match TRBD1. Germline V lookup: CDR1 MDHEN, CDR2 SYDVKM. The CDR3 has 16 amino acids. Trimming took 3 bases from V and 5 from J; bases not matched to a gene: 9. This CDR3 is CASSFSGTGPNNEQFF. CDR3 bases: TGTGCCAGCAGTTTCTCCGGGACAGGTCCTAACAATGAGCAGTTCTTC. Full variable domain (remainder filled in from reference TRBV28 and TRBJ2-1): DVKVTQSSRYLVKRTGEKVFLECVQDMDHENMFWYRQDPGLGLRLIYFSYDVKMKEKGDIPEGYSVSREKKERFSLILESASTNQTSMYLCASSFSGTGPNNEQFFGPGTRLTVL.

This chain connects TRBV5-1 to TRBJ2-2; TRBD2 agrees at 7 bases. The CDR3 loop spans 17 amino acids. The germline V gene encodes CDR1 SGHRS and CDR2 YFSETQ. With V trimmed by 3 bases and J by 8 bases, 16 bases remained unmatched. This CDR3 is CASSWGSGMSLTGELFF. DNA of the CDR3: TGCGCCAGCAGCTGGGGAAGCGGGATGTCGTTGACGGGGGAGCTGTTTTTT.

V is TRBV5-1 and J is TRBJ1-2, with 8 bases aligning to TRBD1. The CDR3 sequence is 15 residues long. Trimming at V came to 4 bases and at J to 3 bases, leaving 8 bases not matched to a gene. In germline, CDR1 is SGHRS, CDR2 YFSETQ. CDR3 sequence (DNA): TGCGCCAGCAGCCCAGACAGGGGTTGGGACTATGGCTACACCTTC. Its protein product is CASSPDRGWDYGYTF.